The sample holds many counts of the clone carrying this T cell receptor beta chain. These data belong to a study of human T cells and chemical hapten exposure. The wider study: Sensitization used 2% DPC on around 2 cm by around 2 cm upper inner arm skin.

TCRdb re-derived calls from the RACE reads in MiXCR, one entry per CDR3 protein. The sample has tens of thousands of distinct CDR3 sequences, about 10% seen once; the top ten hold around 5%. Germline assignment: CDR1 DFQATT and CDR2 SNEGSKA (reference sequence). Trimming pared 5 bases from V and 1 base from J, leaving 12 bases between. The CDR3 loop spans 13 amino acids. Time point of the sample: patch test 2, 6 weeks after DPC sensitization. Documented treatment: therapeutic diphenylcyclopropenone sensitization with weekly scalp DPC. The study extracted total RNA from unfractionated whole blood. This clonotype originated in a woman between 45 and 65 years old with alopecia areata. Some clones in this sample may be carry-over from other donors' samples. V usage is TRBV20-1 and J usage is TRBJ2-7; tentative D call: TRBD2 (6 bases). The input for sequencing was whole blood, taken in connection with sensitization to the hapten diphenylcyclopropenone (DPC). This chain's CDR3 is CSARGTPSYEQYF. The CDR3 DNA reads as TGCAGTGCTCGAGGGACTCCTTCCTACGAGCAGTACTTC.